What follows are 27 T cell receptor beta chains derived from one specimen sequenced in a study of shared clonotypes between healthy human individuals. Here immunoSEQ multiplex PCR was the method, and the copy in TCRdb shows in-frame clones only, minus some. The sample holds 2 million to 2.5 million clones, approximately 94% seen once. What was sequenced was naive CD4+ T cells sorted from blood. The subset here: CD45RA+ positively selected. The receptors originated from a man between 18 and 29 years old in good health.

The CDR3, as DNA: TGTGCCAGCAGCTCCCCTCCTAGGGCTACTAACTATGGCTACACCTTC. This gives the protein CASSSPPRATNYGYTF. The chain combines TRBV7-2 with TRBJ1-2; D not certain. The CDR3 spans 16 residues. The V gene's germline CDR1 is SGHTA and CDR2 FQGNSA. The V end was cut by 4 bases, the J end by 0 bases, with 15 bases between.

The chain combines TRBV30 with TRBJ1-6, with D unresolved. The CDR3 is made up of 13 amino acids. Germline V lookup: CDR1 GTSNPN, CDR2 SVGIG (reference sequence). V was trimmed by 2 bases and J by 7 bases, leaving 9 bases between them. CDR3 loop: CAWSQRENSPLHF. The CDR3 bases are TGTGCCTGGAGTCAGAGGGAAAATTCACCCCTCCACTTT. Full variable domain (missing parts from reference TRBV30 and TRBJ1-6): SQTIHQWPATLVQPVGSPLSLECTVEGTSNPNLYWYRQAAGRGLQLLFYSVGIGQISSEVPQNLSASRPQDRQFILSSKKLLLSDSGFYLCAWSQRENSPLHFGNGTRLTVT.

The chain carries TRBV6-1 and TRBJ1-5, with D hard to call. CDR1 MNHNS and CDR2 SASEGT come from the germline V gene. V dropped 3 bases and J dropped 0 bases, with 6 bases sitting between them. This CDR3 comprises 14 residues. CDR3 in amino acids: CASSDNYSNQPQHF. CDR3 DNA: TGTGCCAGCAGTGACAACTATAGCAATCAGCCCCAGCATTTT.

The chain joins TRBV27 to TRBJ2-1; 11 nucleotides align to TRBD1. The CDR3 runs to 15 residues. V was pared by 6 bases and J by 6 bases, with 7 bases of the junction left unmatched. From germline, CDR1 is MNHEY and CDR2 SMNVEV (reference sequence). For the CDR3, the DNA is TGTGCCAGCAGACTCCGGGACAGGGGGATCAATGAGCAGTTCTTC. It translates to CASRLRDRGINEQFF.

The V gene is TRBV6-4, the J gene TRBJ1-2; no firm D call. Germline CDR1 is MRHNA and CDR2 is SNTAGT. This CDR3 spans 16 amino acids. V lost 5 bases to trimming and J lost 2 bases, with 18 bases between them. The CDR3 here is CASSPFARVTNYGYTF. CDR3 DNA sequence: TGTGCCAGCAGTCCATTCGCTCGGGTGACAAACTATGGCTACACCTTC.

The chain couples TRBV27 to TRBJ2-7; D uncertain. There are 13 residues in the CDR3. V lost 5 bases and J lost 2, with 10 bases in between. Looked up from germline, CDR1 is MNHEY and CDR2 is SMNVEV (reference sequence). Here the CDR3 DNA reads TGTGCCAGCAGTAAAGAGACGGCCTACGAGCAGTACTTC. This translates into CASSKETAYEQYF.

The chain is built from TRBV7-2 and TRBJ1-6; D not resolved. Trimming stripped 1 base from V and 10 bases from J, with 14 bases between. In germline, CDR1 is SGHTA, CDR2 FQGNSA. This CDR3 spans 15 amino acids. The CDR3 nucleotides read TGTGCCAGCAGCTTAGGCACGCTGTTGGGCTCACCCCTCCACTTT. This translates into CASSLGTLLGSPLHF.

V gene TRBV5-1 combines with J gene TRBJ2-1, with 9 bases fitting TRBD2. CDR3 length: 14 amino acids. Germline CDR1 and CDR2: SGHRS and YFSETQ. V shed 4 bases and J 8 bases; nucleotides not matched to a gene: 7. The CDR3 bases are TGCGCCAGCAGCCGGGCGGGAGGGCCTGATGAGCAGTTCTTC. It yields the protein CASSRAGGPDEQFF.

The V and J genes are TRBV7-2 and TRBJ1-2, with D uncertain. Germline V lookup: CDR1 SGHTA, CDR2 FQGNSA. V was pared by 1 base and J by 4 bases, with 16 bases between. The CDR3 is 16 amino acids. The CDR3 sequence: CASSLEWWTEFYGYTF. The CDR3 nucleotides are TGTGCCAGCAGCTTAGAATGGTGGACGGAATTCTATGGCTACACCTTC.

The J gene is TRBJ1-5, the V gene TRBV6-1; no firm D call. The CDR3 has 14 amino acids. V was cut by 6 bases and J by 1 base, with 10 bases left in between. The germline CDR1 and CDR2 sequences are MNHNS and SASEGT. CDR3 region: CASRGDTSNQPQHF. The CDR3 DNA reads TGTGCCAGCAGGGGAGATACCAGCAATCAGCCCCAGCATTTT.

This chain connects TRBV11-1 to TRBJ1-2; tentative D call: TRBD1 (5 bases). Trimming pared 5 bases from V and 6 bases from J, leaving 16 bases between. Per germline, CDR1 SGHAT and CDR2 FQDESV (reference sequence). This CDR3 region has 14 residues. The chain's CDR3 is CASSQTDSQNGYTF. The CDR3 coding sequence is TGTGCCAGCAGCCAGACCGACAGCCAAAATGGCTACACCTTC. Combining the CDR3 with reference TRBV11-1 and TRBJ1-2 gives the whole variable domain EAEVAQSPRYKITEKSQAVAFWCDPISGHATLYWYRQILGQGPELLVQFQDESVVDDSQLPKDRFSAERLKGVDSTLKIQPAELGDSAMYLCASSQTDSQNGYTFGSGTRLTVV.

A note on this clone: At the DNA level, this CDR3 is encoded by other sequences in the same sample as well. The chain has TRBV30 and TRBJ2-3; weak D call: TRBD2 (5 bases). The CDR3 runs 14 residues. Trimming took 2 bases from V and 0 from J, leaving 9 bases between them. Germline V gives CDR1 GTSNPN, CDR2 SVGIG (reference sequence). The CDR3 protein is CAWSLGGSTDTQYF. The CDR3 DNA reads TGTGCCTGGAGTTTAGGCGGGAGCACAGATACGCAGTATTTT.

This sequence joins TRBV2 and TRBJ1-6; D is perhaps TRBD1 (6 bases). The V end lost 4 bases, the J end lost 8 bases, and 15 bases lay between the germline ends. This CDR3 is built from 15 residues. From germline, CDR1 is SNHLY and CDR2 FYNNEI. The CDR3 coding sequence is TGTGCCAGCAGTGCTTCCCAGGGGAATTATTCACCCCTCCACTTT. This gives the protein CASSASQGNYSPLHF.

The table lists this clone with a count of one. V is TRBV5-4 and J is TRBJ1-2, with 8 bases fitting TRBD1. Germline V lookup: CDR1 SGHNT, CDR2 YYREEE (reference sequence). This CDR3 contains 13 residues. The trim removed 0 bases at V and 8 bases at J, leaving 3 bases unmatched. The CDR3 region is CASSLEWTGGYTF. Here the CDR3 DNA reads TGTGCCAGCAGCTTGGAATGGACAGGGGGCTACACCTTC.

The CDR3 spells CASSGKAEATKNIQYF. The CDR3 nucleotides read TGTGCCAGCAGTGGCAAAGCGGAGGCGACCAAAAACATTCAGTACTTC. J is TRBJ2-4 and V is TRBV6-6; D might be TRBD2 (5 bases). Trimming cost V 5 bases and J 2 bases, with 16 bases left between them. CDR1 is MNHNY and CDR2 is SVGAGI in the germline V gene (reference sequence). CDR3 size: 16 residues.

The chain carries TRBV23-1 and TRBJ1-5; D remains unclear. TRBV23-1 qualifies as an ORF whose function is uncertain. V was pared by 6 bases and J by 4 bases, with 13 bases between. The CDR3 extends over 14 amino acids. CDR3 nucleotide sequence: TGCGCCAGCAGACCCCCAGAGGGTAATCAGCCCCAGCATTTT. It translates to CASRPPEGNQPQHF.

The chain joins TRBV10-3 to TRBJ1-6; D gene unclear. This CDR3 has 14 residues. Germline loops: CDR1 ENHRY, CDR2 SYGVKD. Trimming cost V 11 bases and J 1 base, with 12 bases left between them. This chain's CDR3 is CAVAGGSYNSPLHF. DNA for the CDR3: TGTGCCGTGGCGGGAGGGTCCTATAATTCACCCCTCCACTTT.

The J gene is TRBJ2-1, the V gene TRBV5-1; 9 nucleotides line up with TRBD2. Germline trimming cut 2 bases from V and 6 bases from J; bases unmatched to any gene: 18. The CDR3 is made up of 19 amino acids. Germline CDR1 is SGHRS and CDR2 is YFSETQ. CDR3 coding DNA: TGCGCCAGCAGCTTAAACAAACCGGGACTAGCTGATTTGGGCAATGAGCAGTTCTTC. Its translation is CASSLNKPGLADLGNEQFF.

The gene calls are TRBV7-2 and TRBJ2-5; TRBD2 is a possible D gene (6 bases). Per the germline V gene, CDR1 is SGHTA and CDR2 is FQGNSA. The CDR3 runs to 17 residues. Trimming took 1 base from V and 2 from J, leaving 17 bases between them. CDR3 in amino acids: CASSLVVLGGRQETQYF. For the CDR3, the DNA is TGTGCCAGCAGCTTAGTAGTCCTAGGAGGGAGGCAAGAGACCCAGTACTTC.

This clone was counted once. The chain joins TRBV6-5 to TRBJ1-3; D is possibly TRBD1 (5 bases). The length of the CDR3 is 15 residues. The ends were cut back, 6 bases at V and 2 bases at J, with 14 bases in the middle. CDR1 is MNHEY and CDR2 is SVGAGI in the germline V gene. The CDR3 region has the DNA TGTGCCAGCAGAAAACTTACAGGCGCTGGAAACACCATATATTTT. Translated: CASRKLTGAGNTIYF.

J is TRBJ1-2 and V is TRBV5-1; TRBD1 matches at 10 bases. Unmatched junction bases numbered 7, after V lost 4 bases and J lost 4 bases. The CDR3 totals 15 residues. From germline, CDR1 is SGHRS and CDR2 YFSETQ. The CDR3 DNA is TGCGCCAGCAGCGCACGGGACAGGGGAGGCTATGGCTACACCTTC. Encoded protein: CASSARDRGGYGYTF.

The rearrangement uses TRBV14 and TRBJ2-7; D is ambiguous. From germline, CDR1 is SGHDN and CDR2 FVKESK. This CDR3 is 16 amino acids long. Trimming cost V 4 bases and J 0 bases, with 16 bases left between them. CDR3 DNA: TGTGCCAGCAGCCGGGCAGGCCTATCCCACTCCTACGAGCAGTACTTC. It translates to CASSRAGLSHSYEQYF.

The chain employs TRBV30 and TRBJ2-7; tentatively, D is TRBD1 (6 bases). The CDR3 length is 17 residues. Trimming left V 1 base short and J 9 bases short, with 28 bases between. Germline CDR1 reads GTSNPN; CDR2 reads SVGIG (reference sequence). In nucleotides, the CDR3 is TGTGCCTGGAGTGCCGATGGGATAGTGGGGGCGGGCGCAAGGCAGTACTTC. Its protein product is CAWSADGIVGAGARQYF.

The CDR3 spells CASSYSTGVRYEQYF. The CDR3 coding sequence is TGTGCCAGCAGTTACTCGACAGGGGTTAGGTACGAGCAGTACTTC. The J gene is TRBJ2-7, the V gene TRBV6-5, with 8 bases lining up with TRBD1. V shed 0 bases, J shed 4 bases, and the junction held 5 bases outside the gene matches. CDR1 and CDR2 (germline): MNHEY, SVGAGI. The CDR3 covers 15 residues.

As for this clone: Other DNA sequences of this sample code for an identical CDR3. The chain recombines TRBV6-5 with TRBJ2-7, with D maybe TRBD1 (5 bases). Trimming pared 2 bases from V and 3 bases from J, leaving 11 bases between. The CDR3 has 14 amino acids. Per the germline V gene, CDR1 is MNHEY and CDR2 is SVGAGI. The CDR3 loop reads CASSYGQGGYEQYF. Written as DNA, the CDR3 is TGTGCCAGCAGTTACGGGCAGGGCGGCTACGAGCAGTACTTC.

The CDR3 loop is CASSSQGNEQYF. The CDR3 region has the DNA TGTGCCAGCAGCTCACAGGGAAACGAGCAGTACTTC. The chain joins TRBV7-9 to TRBJ2-7, with D possibly being TRBD1 (6 bases). Germline CDR1 is SEHNR and CDR2 is FQNEAQ (reference sequence). The V and J ends lost 4 bases and 5 bases respectively, with 9 bases between them. This CDR3 spans 12 amino acids.

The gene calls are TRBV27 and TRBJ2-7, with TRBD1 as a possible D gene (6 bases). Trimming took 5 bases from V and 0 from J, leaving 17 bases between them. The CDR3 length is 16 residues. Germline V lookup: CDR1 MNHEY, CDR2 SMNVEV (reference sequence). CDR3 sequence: CASSVSRGQSSYEQYF. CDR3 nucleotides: TGTGCCAGCAGTGTCTCCCGGGGACAAAGCTCCTACGAGCAGTACTTC.